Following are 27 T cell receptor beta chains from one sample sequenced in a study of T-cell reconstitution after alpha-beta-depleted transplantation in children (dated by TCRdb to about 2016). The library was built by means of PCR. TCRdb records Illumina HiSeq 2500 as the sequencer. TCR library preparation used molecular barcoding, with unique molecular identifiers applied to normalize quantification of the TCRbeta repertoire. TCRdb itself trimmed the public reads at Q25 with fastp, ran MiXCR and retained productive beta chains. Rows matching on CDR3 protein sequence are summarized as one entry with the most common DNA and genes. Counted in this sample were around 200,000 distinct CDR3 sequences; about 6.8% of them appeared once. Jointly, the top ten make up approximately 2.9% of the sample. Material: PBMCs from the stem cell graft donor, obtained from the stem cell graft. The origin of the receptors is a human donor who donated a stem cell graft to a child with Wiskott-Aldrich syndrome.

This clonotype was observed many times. The CDR3 region has the DNA TGTGCCAGCACTCGGACGCCTATGAACACTGAAGCTTTCTTT. It translates to CASTRTPMNTEAFF. The chain employs TRBV12-3 or TRBV12-4 and TRBJ1-1; D ambiguous. V was trimmed by 7 bases and J by 0 bases, leaving 12 bases between them. CDR3 length equals 14 residues.

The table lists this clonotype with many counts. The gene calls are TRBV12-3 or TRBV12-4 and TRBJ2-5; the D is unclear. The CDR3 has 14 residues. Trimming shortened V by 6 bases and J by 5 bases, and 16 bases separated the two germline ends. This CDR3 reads CASSPPQREETQYF. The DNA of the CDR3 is TGTGCCAGCAGCCCGCCCCAGCGAGAGGAGACCCAGTACTTC.

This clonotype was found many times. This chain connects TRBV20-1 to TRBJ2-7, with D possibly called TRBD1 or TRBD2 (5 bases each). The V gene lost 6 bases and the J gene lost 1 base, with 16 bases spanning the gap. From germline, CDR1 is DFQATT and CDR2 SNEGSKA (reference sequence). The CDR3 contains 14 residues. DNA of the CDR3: TGCAGTGCCTCGCCCCGGGACGGGTCCTACGAGCAGTACTTC. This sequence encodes CSASPRDGSYEQYF.

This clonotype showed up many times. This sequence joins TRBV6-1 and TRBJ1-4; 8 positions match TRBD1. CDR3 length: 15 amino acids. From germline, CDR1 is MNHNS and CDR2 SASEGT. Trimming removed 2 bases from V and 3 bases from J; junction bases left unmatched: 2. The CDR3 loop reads CASSEPGQANEKLFF. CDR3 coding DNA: TGTGCCAGCAGTGAACCGGGACAGGCTAATGAAAAACTGTTTTTT.

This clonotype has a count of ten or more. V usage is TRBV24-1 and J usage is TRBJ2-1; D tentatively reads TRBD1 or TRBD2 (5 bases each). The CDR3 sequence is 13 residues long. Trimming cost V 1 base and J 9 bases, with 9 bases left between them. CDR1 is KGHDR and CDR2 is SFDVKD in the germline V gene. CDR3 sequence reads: CATSDFPGPEQFF. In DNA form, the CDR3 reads TGTGCCACCAGTGATTTCCCGGGGCCTGAGCAGTTCTTC.

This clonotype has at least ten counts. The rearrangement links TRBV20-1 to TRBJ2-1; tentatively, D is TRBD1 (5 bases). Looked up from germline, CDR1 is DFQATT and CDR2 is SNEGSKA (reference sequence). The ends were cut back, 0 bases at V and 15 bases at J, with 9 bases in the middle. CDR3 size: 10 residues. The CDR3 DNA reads TGCAGTGCTAGAGAGGGGCCCGCGTTCTTC. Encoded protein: CSAREGPAFF.

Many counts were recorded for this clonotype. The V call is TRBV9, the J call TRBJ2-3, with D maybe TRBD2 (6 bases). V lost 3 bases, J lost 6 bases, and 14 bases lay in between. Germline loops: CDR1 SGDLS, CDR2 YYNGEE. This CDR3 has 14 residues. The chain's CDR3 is CASSDRGRMDTQYF. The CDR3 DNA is TGTGCCAGCAGCGACCGAGGGAGGATGGATACGCAGTATTTT.

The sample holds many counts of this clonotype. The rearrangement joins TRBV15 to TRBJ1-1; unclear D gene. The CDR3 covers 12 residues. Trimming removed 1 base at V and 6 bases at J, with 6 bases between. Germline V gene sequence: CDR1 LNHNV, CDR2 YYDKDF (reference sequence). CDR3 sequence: CATSRATSEAFF. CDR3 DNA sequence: TGTGCCACCAGCAGAGCAACATCTGAAGCTTTCTTT.

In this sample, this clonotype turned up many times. Here the CDR3 reads CASSLRLSTTGTSSYNEQFF. CDR3 coding DNA: TGTGCCAGCAGCCTCAGACTTTCTACCACGGGGACGAGCTCCTACAATGAGCAGTTCTTC. This chain joins TRBV6-2 or TRBV6-3 and TRBJ2-1; tentatively, D is TRBD1 or TRBD2 (5 bases each). The CDR3 runs 20 residues. V lost 6 bases and J 0 bases, leaving 27 bases between the germline ends. The germline V gene has CDR1 MNHEY and CDR2 SVGEGT.

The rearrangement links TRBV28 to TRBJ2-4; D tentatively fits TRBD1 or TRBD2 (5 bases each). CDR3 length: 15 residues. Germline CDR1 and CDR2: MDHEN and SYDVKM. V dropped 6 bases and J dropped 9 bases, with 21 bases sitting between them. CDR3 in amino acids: CASSKPGGGQGIQYF. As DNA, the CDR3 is TGTGCCAGCAGCAAACCCGGTGGGGGTCAGGGCATTCAGTACTTC.

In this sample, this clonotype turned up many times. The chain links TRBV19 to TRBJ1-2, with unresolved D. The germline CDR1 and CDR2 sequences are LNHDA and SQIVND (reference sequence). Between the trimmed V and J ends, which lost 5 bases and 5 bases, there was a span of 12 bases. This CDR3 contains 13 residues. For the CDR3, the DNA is TGTGCCAGTAGTCCCGGGCTTGGGTATGGCTACACCTTC. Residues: CASSPGLGYGYTF.

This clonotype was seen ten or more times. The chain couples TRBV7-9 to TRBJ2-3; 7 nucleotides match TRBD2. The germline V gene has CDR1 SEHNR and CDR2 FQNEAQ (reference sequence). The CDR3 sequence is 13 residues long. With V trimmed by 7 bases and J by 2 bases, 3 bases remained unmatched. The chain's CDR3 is CASTSGTTDTQYF. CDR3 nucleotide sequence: TGTGCCAGCACTAGCGGAACCACAGATACGCAGTATTTT.

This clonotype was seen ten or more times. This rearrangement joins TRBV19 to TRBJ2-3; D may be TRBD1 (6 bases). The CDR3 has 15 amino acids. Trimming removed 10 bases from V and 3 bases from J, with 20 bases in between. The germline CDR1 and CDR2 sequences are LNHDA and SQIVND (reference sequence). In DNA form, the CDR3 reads TGTGCCACCCGGAGGTCCAGGGGAGTGACAGATACGCAGTATTTT. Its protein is CATRRSRGVTDTQYF.

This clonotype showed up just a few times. CDR3 bases: TGTGCCAGTAGCCCAGGACAGCCTCTTTACGAGCAGTACTTC. This gives the protein CASSPGQPLYEQYF. The rearrangement uses TRBV19 and TRBJ2-7; maybe TRBD1 (6 bases). The CDR3 has 14 amino acids. Trimming stripped 6 bases from V and 4 bases from J, with 16 bases between. Germline CDR1 reads LNHDA; CDR2 reads SQIVND (reference sequence).

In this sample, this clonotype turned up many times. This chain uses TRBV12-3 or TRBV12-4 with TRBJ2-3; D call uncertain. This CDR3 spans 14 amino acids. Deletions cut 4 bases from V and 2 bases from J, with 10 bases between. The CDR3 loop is CASSSTWATDTQYF. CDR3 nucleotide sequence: TGTGCCAGCAGTTCAACTTGGGCCACAGATACGCAGTATTTT.

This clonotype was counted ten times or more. The DNA of the CDR3 is TGTGCCACCAGTGATTCCTATAGGGACAAAGACACAGATACGCAGTATTTT. It specifies CATSDSYRDKDTDTQYF. The chain joins TRBV24-1 to TRBJ2-3; D possibly corresponds to TRBD1 (6 bases). The germline gives CDR1 KGHDR, CDR2 SFDVKD. The CDR3 length is 17 residues. Between the trimmed V and J ends, which lost 2 bases and 2 bases, there was a span of 16 bases.

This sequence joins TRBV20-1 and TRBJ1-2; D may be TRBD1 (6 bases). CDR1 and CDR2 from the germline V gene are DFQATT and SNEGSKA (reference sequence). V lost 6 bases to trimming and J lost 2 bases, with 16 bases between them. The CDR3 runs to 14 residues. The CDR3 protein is CSAKTAGQNYGYTF. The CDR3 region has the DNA TGCAGTGCCAAAACAGCTGGACAGAACTATGGCTACACCTTC.

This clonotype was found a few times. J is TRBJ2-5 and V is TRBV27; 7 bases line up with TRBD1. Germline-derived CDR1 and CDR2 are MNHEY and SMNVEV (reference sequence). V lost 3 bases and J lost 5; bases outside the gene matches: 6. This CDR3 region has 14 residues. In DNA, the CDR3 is TGTGCCAGCAGTTTTTCGACAGGGTCCGAGACCCAGTACTTC. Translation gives CASSFSTGSETQYF.

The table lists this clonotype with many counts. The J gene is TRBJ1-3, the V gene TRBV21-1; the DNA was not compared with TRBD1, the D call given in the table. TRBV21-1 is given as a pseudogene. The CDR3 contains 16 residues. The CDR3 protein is CASSKDPGQLGNTIYF. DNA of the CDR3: TGTGCCAGCAGCAAGGACCCCGGACAGCTTGGAAACACCATATATTTT.

The CDR3 region is CASSLSGPQPQHF. In nucleotides, the CDR3 is TGTGCCAGCAGTTTATCAGGACCTCAGCCCCAGCATTTT. J is TRBJ1-5 and V is TRBV27; no clear D gene. Trimming removed 0 bases at V and 6 bases at J, with 6 bases between. CDR1 MNHEY and CDR2 SMNVEV come from the germline V gene (reference sequence). This CDR3 has 13 amino acids.

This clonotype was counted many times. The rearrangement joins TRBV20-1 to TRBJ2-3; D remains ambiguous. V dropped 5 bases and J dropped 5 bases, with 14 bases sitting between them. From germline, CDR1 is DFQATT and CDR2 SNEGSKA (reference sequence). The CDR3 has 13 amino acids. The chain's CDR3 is CSAHAPLLDTQYF. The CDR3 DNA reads TGCAGTGCTCATGCCCCCCTCCTAGATACGCAGTATTTT.

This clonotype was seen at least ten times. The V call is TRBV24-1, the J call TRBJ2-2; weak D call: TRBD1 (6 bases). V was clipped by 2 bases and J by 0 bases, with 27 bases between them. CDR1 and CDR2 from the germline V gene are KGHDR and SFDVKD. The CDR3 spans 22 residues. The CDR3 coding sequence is TGTGCCACCAGTGATTCCTACTTACAAACCTTTTTACAGGGATCGAACACCGGGGAGCTGTTTTTT. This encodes CATSDSYLQTFLQGSNTGELFF.

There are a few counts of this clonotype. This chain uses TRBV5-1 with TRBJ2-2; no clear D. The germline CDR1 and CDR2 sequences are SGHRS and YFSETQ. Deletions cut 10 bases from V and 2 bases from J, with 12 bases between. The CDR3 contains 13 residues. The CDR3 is CAYSDGNTGELFF. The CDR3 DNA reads TGCGCCTACTCGGACGGAAACACCGGGGAGCTGTTTTTT.

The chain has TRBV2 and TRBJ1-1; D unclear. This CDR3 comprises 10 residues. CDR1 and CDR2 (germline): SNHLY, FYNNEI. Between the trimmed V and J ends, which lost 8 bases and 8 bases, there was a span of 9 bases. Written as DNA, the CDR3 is TGTGCCAGCTCATGGGCCGAAGCTTTCTTT. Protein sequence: CASSWAEAFF.

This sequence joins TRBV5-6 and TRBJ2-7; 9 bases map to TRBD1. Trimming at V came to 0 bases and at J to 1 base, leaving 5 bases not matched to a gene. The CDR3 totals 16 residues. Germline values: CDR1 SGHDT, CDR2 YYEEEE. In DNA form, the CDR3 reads TGTGCCAGCAGCTTGGCAGGCGGGACAGGGTCCTACGAGCAGTACTTC. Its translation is CASSLAGGTGSYEQYF.

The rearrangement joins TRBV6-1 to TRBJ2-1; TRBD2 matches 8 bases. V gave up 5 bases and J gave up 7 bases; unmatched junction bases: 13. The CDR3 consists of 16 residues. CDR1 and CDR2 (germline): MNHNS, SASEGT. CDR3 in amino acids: CASSPRGSGSWNEQFF. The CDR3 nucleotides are TGTGCCAGCAGTCCCCGGGGGAGCGGGAGCTGGAATGAGCAGTTCTTC.

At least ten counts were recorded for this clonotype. CDR3 DNA sequence: TGTGCCAGCTCAAAGACACAAACGACTACTAACTATGGCTACACCTTC. It yields the protein CASSKTQTTTNYGYTF. This rearrangement joins TRBV5-5 to TRBJ1-2; D call uncertain. Looked up from germline, CDR1 is SGHKS and CDR2 is YYEKEE (reference sequence). CDR3 length: 16 amino acids. The germline V and J ends were trimmed by 7 bases and 0 bases, with 19 bases remaining between them.